The clone carrying this T cell receptor beta chain was seen only a few times. Compared with germline, one end of the junction differs, possibly owing to a read error. These data come from a study of T cells in Graves' hyperthyroidism and ophthalmopathy. The CDR3 extends over 15 amino acids. Germline loops: CDR1 SGHTA, CDR2 FQGNSA. RNA transcripts served as the template for amplifying TCR beta CDR3 regions. TCR CDR3 regions were first amplified by RT-PCR with HTBI primers. TCRdb re-derived calls from the multiplex PCR reads in MiXCR, one entry per CDR3 protein. The data show around 530,000 distinct CDR3 sequences, approximately 17% seen once.

The receptor was isolated from a woman under 30 with Graves' ophthalmopathy. Sequencing was carried out using blood. The chain recombines TRBV7-2 with TRBJ2-1; TRBD2 matches at 7 bases. CDR3 nucleotides: TGTGCCGGCAGCGCCATAGCGGGCTCCTACAATGAGCAGTTCTTC. Residues: CAGSAIAGSYNEQFF.